This T cell receptor beta chain was captured in a study of shared clonotypes between healthy human individuals. Study as a whole: Per-donor plates numbered three CD4 naive, three CD4 memory, two CD8 naive and one CD8 memory. Study observations and caveats: Deeper or shallower sequencing was expected to change how clonotypes are shared among donors.

As concerns this clone: What it recognizes is unknown.

Trimming left V 6 bases short and J 2 bases short, with 17 bases between. Germline values: CDR1 SQVTM, CDR2 ANQGSEA. The CDR3 runs to 14 residues. Data came from immunoSEQ multiplex PCR; TCRdb stores just in-frame clones and leaves some out. The sample lists roughly 330,000 clones, about 74% occurring once. Sequencing was carried out using memory CD4+ T cells sorted from blood. Specified subset: CD45RA-negative fraction. This sequence originates from a man younger than 45 in good health. The V gene is TRBV29-1, the J gene TRBJ2-7; D might be TRBD1 (6 bases). CDR3 DNA: TGCAGCGTCCGTGCTGGGACACAAACCTACGAGCAGTACTTC. Translation: CSVRAGTQTYEQYF.